The clone carrying this T cell receptor beta chain was seen ten or more times. TCRdb reanalysed the 5' RACE reads using MiXCR and keeps one entry per CDR3 protein. The sample has tens of thousands of distinct CDR3 sequences; roughly 7.7% are singletons. The sample comes from a study of T cells after yellow fever vaccination. The CDR3 covers 14 residues. The junction had 8 bases not matched to a gene; V was cut back by 11 bases and J by 6 bases. The germline CDR1 and CDR2 sequences are MDHEN and SYDVKM. The chain employs TRBV28 and TRBJ2-1; 12 bases align to TRBD2. The sequence was obtained from a man aged 30 to 45 who received the YFV17D yellow fever vaccine. Source: CD8+ T cells sorted from PBMCs, taken on the day of the yellow fever booster vaccination. Written as DNA, the CDR3 is TGTGCCGCAAGAGGACTAGCGGGAACCAATGAGCAGTTCTTC. Its protein product is CAARGLAGTNEQFF.